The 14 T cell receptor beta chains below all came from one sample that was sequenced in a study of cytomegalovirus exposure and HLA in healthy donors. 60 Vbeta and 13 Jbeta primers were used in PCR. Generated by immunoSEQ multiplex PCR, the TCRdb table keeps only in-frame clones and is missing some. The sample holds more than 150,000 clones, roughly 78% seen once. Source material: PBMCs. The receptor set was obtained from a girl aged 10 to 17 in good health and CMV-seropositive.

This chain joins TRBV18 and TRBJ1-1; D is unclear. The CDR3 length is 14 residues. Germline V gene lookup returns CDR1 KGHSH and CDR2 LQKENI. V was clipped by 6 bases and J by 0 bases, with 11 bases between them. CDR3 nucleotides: TGTGCCAGCTCTATCGATCGGTTGAACACTGAAGCTTTCTTT. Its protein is CASSIDRLNTEAFF. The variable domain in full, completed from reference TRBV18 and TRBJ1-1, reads NAGVMQNPRHLVRRRGQEARLRCSPMKGHSHVYWYRQLPEEGLKFMVYLQKENIIDESGMPKERFSAEFPKEGPSILRIQQVVRGDSAAYFCASSIDRLNTEAFFGQGTRLTVV.

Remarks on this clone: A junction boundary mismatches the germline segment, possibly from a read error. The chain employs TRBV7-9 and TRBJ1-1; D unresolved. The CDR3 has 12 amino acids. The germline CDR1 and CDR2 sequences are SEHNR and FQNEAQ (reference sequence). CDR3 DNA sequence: TGTGCCAGCTCGGACTGGAACCCTGAAGCTTTCTTT. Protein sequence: CASSDWNPEAFF.

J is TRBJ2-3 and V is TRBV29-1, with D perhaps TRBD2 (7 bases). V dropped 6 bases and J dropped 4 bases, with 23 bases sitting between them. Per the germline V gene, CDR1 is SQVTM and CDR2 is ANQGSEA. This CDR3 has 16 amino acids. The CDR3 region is CSVVGVDGGPADTQYF. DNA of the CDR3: TGCAGCGTAGTGGGGGTGGACGGGGGGCCAGCAGATACGCAGTATTTT.

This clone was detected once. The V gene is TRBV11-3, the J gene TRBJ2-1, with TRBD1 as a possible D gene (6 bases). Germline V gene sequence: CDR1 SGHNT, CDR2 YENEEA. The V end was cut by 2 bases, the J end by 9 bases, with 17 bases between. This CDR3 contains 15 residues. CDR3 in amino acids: CASSLQGPQGTEQFF. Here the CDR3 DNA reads TGTGCCAGCAGCTTACAGGGCCCACAGGGCACTGAGCAGTTCTTC.

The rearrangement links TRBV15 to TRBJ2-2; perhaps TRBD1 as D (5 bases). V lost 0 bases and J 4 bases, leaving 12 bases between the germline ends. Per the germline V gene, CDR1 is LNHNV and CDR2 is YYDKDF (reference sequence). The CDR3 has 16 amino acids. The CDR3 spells CATSRDQGVGTGELFF. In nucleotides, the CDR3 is TGTGCCACCAGCAGAGATCAGGGTGTGGGCACCGGGGAGCTGTTTTTT.

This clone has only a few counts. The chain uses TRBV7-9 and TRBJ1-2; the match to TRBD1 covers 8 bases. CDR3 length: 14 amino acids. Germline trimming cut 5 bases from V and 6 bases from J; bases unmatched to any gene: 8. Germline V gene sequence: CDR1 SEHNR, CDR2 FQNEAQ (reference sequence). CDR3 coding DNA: TGTGCCAGCAGCACAAAGACAGGGGAGAATGGCTACACCTTC. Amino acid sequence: CASSTKTGENGYTF.

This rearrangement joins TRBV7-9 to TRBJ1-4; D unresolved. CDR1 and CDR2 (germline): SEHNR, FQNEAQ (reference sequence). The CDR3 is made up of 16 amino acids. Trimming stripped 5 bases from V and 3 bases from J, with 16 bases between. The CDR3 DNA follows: TGTGCCAGCAGCCGAGGTGGCGGGCGAGCTAATGAAAAACTGTTTTTT. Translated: CASSRGGGRANEKLFF.

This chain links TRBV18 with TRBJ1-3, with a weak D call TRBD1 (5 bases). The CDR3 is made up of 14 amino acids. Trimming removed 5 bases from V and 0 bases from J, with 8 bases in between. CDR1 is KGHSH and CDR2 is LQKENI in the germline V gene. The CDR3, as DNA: TGTGCCAGCTCAACAGGAGTCTCTGGAAACACCATATATTTT. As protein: CASSTGVSGNTIYF.

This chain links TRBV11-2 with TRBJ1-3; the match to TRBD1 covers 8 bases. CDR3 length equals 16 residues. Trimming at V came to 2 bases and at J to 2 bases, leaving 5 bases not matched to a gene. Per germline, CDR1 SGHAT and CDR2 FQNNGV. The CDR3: CASSLPPTGAGNTIYF. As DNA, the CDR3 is TGTGCCAGCAGCTTACCCCCGACAGGGGCTGGAAACACCATATATTTT.

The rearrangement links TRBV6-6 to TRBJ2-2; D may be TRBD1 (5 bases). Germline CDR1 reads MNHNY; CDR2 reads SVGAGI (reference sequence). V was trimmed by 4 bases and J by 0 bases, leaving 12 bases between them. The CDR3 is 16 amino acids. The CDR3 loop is CASSLGAGPNTGELFF. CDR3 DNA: TGTGCCAGCAGTTTAGGGGCAGGGCCGAACACCGGGGAGCTGTTTTTT.

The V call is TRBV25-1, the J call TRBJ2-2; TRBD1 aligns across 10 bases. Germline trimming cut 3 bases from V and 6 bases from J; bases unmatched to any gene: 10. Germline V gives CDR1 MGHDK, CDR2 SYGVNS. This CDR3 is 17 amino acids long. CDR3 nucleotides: TGTGCCAGCAGTGATTCGGCCGGGACAGGGGTTGCCGGGGAGCTGTTTTTT. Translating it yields CASSDSAGTGVAGELFF.

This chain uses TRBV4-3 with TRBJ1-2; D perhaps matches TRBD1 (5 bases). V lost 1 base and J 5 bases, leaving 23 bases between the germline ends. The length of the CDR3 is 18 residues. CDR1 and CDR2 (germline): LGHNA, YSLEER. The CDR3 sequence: CASSQVNQGRALGYGYTF. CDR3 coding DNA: TGCGCCAGCAGCCAAGTCAACCAGGGCAGGGCGCTTGGGTATGGCTACACCTTC.

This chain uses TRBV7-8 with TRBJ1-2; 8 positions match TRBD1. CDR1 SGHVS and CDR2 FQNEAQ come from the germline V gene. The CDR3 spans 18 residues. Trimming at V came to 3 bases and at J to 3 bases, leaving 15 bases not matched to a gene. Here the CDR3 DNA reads TGTGCCAGCAGCTTTAGGTTAAGGGACAGGAGCCTTGACTATGGCTACACCTTC. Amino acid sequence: CASSFRLRDRSLDYGYTF.

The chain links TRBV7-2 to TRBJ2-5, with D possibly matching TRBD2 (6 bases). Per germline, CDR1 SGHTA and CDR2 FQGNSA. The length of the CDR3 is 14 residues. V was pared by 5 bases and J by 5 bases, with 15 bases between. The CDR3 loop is CASSASAGKETQYF. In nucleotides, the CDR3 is TGTGCCAGCAGCGCCTCTGCGGGGAAGGAGACCCAGTACTTC.